One sample yielded the 12 T cell receptor beta chains listed below, sequenced in a study of tumor-infiltrating lymphocytes in primary liver carcinoma (dated 2017 in TCRdb). Reads for this sample came from an Illumina HiSeq 2500. Using a constant-region primer and ProtoScript II reverse transcriptase, TCRbeta-specific cDNA was reverse-transcribed from around 500 ng total RNA. Construction of the TCRbeta libraries relied on three nested rounds of multiplex PCR, following a slightly modified ARM-PCR procedure. Multiplex TRBV1-TRBV30 forward primers and a Cbeta reverse primer were used in the first two PCR rounds, each of which was run for around 10 cycles. The public reads were reanalyzed by TCRdb: fastp trimming at Q25, MiXCR alignment, in-frame beta chains only. Each CDR3 protein gets just one entry, which takes the most common genes and DNA from the rows behind it. The sample table holds 100,000 to 150,000 distinct CDR3 sequences, of which 50% to 80% were seen once. The ten largest clones take up about 8% of the sample.

Total RNA and DNA were co-extracted without cell sorting from around 20-30 mg of bulk tissue using the AllPrep DNA/RNA mini kit. The material sequenced was liver tumor tissue from sampling region 3. What this sample's cell subset or site label stands for: tumor region T3, left-lateral pole. Receptors were obtained from a woman aged 55-70 years with primary liver carcinoma and hepatitis B virus infection.

Concerning this clonotype: A much larger clonotype is one base distant, so this may be a read error. The chain carries TRBV12-3 or TRBV12-4 and TRBJ2-3, with no clear D. The V end lost 6 bases, the J end lost 0 bases, and 10 bases lay between the germline ends. The CDR3 totals 14 residues. The CDR3 reads CASSIAGSTDTQYF. CDR3 coding DNA: TGTGCCAGCAGCATTGCCGGGAGCACAGATACGCAGTATTTT.

The J gene is TRBJ2-7, the V gene TRBV28; TRBD2 matches at 8 bases. Germline V gene sequence: CDR1 MDHEN, CDR2 SYDVKM. The length of the CDR3 is 15 residues. V shed 6 bases and J 0 bases; nucleotides not matched to a gene: 7. CDR3 protein: CASSPTSANSYEQYF. The CDR3 nucleotides are TGTGCCAGCAGCCCGACTAGCGCCAACTCCTACGAGCAGTACTTC.

The chain recombines TRBV30 with TRBJ2-5; no firm D call. This CDR3 comprises 14 residues. V lost 5 bases, J lost 4 bases, and 17 bases lay in between. The germline CDR1 and CDR2 sequences are GTSNPN and SVGIG (reference sequence). CDR3 amino acids: CAWGAGSDGETQYF. CDR3 nucleotide sequence: TGTGCCTGGGGAGCCGGGTCCGATGGAGAGACCCAGTACTTC. The complete variable domain, with remaining parts taken from reference TRBV30 and TRBJ2-5, reads SQTIHQWPATLVQPVGSPLSLECTVEGTSNPNLYWYRQAAGRGLQLLFYSVGIGQISSEVPQNLSASRPQDRQFILSSKKLLLSDSGFYLCAWGAGSDGETQYFGPGTRLLVL.

This clonotype was found many times. This chain connects TRBV5-1 to TRBJ1-2; no definite D call. The V gene lost 2 bases and the J gene lost 6 bases, with 11 bases spanning the gap. The CDR3 totals 13 residues. Germline CDR1 SGHRS, CDR2 YFSETQ. The CDR3 nucleotides are TGCGCCAGCAGCTTAGGGCCGGGGAATGGCTACACCTTC. Encoded protein: CASSLGPGNGYTF.

This clonotype is medium-sized (0.01 to 0.1%) in the sample. The V and J genes are TRBV11-2 and TRBJ1-2; 12 nucleotides line up with TRBD1. The CDR3 sequence is 14 residues long. Germline V gene lookup returns CDR1 SGHAT and CDR2 FQNNGV. The junction had 6 bases not matched to a gene; V was cut back by 5 bases and J by 8 bases. CDR3 amino acids: CASSPGTGGEGYTF. For the CDR3, the DNA is TGTGCCAGCAGCCCCGGGACAGGGGGCGAAGGCTACACCTTC.

The chain couples TRBV5-1 to TRBJ1-2; 9 nucleotides agree with TRBD1. Per the germline V gene, CDR1 is SGHRS and CDR2 is YFSETQ. CDR3 length equals 16 residues. V was clipped by 5 bases and J by 11 bases; unmatched bases: 19. CDR3 amino acids: CASSKAGTGSSLDYTF. The CDR3 bases are TGCGCCAGCAGTAAAGCCGGGACAGGGAGCTCTTTGGATTACACCTTC. Complete variable domain (other parts from reference TRBV5-1 and TRBJ1-2): KAGVTQTPRYLIKTRGQQVTLSCSPISGHRSVSWYQQTPGQGLQFLFEYFSETQRNKGNFPGRFSGRQFSNSRSEMNVSTLELGDSALYLCASSKAGTGSSLDYTFGSGTRLTVV.

This chain joins TRBV29-1 and TRBJ2-1, with a tentative D call TRBD2 (5 bases). CDR1 and CDR2 from the germline V gene are SQVTM and ANQGSEA. V was shortened by 2 bases and J by 10 bases, with 18 bases between the two germline ends. This CDR3 has 14 residues. The CDR3 spells CSVETTWRIGEQFF. CDR3 nucleotides: TGCAGCGTTGAAACCACGTGGAGGATCGGCGAGCAGTTCTTC.

Worth noting for this clonotype: The CDR3 does not end in the conserved phenylalanine or tryptophan, so this is likely a read error. The rearrangement uses TRBV6-6 and TRBJ2-7; 7 positions match TRBD2. After removal of 5 bases from V and 3 bases from J, the junction contained 7 bases not matched to a gene. The CDR3 runs 14 residues. Germline-derived CDR1 and CDR2 are MNHNY and SVGAGI (reference sequence). DNA for the CDR3: TGTGCCAGCAGTACAGCGGGATCGGGCTACGAGCAGTACTCC. It yields the protein CASSTAGSGYEQYS.

A remark on this clonotype: A much larger clone is a single base away; this may be a read error. V usage is TRBV6-1 and J usage is TRBJ2-5; D call uncertain. The CDR3 totals 15 residues. Deletions cut 4 bases from V and 3 bases from J, with 15 bases between. Per germline, CDR1 MNHNS and CDR2 SASEGT. CDR3 loop: CASSGARDLEETQYF. The CDR3, as DNA: TGTGCCAGCAGTGGGGCTAGGGATCTAGAAGAGACCCAGTACTTC.

This clonotype has more than one count but fewer than ten. The chain has TRBV28 and TRBJ2-1; TRBD1 agrees at 7 bases. Trimming took 0 bases from V and 9 from J; bases not matched to a gene: 5. CDR1 is MDHEN, CDR2 SYDVKM, per germline. The CDR3 loop spans 14 amino acids. As DNA, the CDR3 is TGTGCCAGCAGTTTATGGACAGGGTTGGTTGAGCAGTTCTTC. Protein sequence: CASSLWTGLVEQFF.

The chain carries TRBV5-1 and TRBJ2-1; D uncertain. The V end was cut by 4 bases, the J end by 6 bases, with 11 bases between. Germline CDR1 is SGHRS and CDR2 is YFSETQ. This CDR3 spans 13 amino acids. CDR3 DNA sequence: TGCGCCAGCAGCCCTCTACATCGCAATGAGCAGTTCTTC. This sequence encodes CASSPLHRNEQFF.

Note on this clonotype: Being one base from a much bigger clone, this may be a read error. The chain recombines TRBV5-4 with TRBJ2-1; 11 bases are a match to TRBD2. The CDR3 runs to 17 residues. Germline V gene data show CDR1 as SGHNT and CDR2 as YYREEE (reference sequence). CDR3 DNA: TGTGTCAGCAGCACCCCCACTAGCGGGAGTTTGTTTGATGAGCAGTTCTTC. Translating gives CVSSTPTSGSLFDEQFF.